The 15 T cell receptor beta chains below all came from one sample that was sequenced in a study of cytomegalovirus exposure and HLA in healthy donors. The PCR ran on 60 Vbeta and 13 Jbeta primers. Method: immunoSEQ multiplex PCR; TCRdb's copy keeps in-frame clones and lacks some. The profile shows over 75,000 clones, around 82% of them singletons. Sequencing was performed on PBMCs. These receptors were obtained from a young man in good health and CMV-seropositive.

CDR3 in amino acids: CASSLQGNEQFF. The DNA for the CDR3 is TGCGCCAGCAGCTTACAGGGGAATGAGCAGTTCTTC. The chain carries TRBV5-1 and TRBJ2-1, with 7 positions matching TRBD1. In germline, CDR1 is SGHRS, CDR2 YFSETQ. The CDR3 sequence is 12 residues long. Unmatched junction bases numbered 0, after V lost 2 bases and J lost 7 bases. The entire variable domain, with the rest obtained from reference TRBV5-1 and TRBJ2-1, is as follows: KAGVTQTPRYLIKTRGQQVTLSCSPISGHRSVSWYQQTPGQGLQFLFEYFSETQRNKGNFPGRFSGRQFSNSRSEMNVSTLELGDSALYLCASSLQGNEQFFGPGTRLTVL.

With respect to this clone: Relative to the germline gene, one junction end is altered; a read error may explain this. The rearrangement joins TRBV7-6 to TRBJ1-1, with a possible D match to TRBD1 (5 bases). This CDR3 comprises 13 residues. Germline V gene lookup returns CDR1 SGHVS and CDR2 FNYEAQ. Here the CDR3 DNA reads TGTGCCAGCAGCTTGGGACCGGGACTGGGTGCTAGGTTT. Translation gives CASSLGPGLGARF. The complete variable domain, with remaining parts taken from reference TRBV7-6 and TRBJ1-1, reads GAGVSQSPRYKVTKRGQDVALRCDPISGHVSLYWYRQALGQGPEFLTYFNYEAQQDKSGLPNDRFSAERPEGSISTLTIQRTEQRDSAMYRCASSLGPGLGARFGQGTRLTVV.

The CDR3 spells CASSPAGGQTRNEQFF. Here the CDR3 DNA reads TGTGCCAGCAGCCCGGCTGGGGGCCAAACGAGGAATGAGCAGTTCTTC. The chain recombines TRBV5-6 with TRBJ2-1, with a tentative D call TRBD1 (6 bases). CDR1 and CDR2 from the germline V gene are SGHDT and YYEEEE. V gave up 4 bases and J gave up 7 bases, with 21 bases separating them. This CDR3 contains 16 residues.

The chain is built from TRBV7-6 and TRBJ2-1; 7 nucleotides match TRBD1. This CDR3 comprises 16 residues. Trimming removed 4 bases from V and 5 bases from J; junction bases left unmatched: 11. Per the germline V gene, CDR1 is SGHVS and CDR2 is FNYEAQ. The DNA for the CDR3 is TGTGCCAGCAGCTCCACTGGGCAGGGGGTTAACAATGAGCAGTTCTTC. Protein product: CASSSTGQGVNNEQFF.

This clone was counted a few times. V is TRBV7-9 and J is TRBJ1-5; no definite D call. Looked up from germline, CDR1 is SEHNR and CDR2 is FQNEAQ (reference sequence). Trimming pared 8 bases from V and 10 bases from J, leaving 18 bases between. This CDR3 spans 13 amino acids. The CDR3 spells CASAPAAGNPQHF. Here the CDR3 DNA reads TGTGCCAGCGCCCCTGCGGCCGGTAATCCCCAGCATTTT.

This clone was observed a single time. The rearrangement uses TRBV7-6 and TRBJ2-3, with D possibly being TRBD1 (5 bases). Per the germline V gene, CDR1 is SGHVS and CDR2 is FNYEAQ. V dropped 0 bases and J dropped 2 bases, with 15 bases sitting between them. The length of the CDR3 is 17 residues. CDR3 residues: CASSLAPQGPFTDTQYF. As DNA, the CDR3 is TGTGCCAGCAGCTTAGCACCGCAGGGTCCCTTCACAGATACGCAGTATTTT.

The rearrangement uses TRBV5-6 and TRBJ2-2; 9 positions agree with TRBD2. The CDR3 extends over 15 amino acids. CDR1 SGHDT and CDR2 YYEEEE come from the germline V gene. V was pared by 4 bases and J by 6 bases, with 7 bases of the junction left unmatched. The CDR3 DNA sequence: TGTGCCAGCAGCCCATTAGCGGGAGCCTCCGGGGAGCTGTTTTTT. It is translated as CASSPLAGASGELFF.

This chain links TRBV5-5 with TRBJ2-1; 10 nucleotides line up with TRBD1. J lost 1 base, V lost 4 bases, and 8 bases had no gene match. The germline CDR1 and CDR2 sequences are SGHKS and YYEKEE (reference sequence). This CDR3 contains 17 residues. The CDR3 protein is CASSLRTGGVSYNEQFF. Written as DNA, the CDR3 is TGTGCCAGCAGCCTTCGGACAGGGGGGGTGTCCTACAATGAGCAGTTCTTC. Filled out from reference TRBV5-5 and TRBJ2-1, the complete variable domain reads DAGVTQSPTHLIKTRGQQVTLRCSPISGHKSVSWYQQVLGQGPQFIFQYYEKEERGRGNFPDRFSARQFPNYSSELNVNALLLGDSALYLCASSLRTGGVSYNEQFFGPGTRLTVL.

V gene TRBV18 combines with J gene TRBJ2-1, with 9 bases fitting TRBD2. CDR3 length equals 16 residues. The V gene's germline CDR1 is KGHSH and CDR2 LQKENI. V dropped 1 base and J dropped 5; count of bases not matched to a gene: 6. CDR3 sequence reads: CASSPLAGALDNEQFF. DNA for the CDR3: TGTGCCAGCTCACCACTAGCGGGAGCCTTAGACAATGAGCAGTTCTTC. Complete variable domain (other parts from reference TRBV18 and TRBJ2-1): NAGVMQNPRHLVRRRGQEARLRCSPMKGHSHVYWYRQLPEEGLKFMVYLQKENIIDESGMPKERFSAEFPKEGPSILRIQQVVRGDSAAYFCASSPLAGALDNEQFFGPGTRLTVL.

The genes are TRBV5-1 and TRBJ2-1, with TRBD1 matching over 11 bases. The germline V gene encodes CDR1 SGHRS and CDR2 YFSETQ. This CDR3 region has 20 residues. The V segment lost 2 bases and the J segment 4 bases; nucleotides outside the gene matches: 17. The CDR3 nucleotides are TGCGCCAGCAGCTTCTTCATAGGACAGGGGGCTTCTGACCAGTACAATGAGCAGTTCTTC. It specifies CASSFFIGQGASDQYNEQFF.

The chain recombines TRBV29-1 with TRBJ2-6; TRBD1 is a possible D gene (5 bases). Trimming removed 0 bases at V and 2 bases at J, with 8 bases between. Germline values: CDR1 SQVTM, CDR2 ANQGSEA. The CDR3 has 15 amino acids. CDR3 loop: CSVEDRVTGANVLTF. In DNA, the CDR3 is TGCAGCGTTGAAGACAGGGTAACTGGGGCCAACGTCCTGACTTTC. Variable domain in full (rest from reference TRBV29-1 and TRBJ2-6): SAVISQKPSRDICQRGTSLTIQCQVDSQVTMMFWYRQQPGQSLTLIATANQGSEATYESGFVIDKFPISRPNLTFSTLTVSNMSPEDSSIYLCSVEDRVTGANVLTFGAGSRLTVL.

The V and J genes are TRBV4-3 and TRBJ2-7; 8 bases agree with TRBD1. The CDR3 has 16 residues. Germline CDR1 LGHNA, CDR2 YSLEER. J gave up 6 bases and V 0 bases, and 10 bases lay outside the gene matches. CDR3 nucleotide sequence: TGCGCCAGCAGCCAAGATATGGCAGGGGGCTTGGGCGAGCAGTACTTC. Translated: CASSQDMAGGLGEQYF.

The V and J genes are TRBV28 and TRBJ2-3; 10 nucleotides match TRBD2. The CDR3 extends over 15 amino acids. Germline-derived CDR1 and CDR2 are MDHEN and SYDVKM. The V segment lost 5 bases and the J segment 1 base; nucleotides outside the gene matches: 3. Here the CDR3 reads CASSLAGDRTDTQYF. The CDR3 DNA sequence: TGTGCCAGCAGTCTAGCGGGAGACCGCACAGATACGCAGTATTTT.

In DNA form, the CDR3 reads TGTGCCAGCAGTCTCGGGACTGGAGGCACAGATACGCAGTATTTT. It yields the protein CASSLGTGGTDTQYF. This chain links TRBV6-1 with TRBJ2-3, with D tentatively TRBD2 (6 bases). Germline assignment: CDR1 MNHNS and CDR2 SASEGT. The V end lost 5 bases, the J end lost 1 base, and 13 bases lay between the germline ends. CDR3 length: 15 amino acids.

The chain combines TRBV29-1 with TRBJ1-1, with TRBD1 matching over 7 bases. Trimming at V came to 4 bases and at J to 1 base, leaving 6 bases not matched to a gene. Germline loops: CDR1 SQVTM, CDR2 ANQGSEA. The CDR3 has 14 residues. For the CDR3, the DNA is TGCAGCGTTGTACGAGACAGGGCGAACACTGAAGCTTTCTTT. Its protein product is CSVVRDRANTEAFF.